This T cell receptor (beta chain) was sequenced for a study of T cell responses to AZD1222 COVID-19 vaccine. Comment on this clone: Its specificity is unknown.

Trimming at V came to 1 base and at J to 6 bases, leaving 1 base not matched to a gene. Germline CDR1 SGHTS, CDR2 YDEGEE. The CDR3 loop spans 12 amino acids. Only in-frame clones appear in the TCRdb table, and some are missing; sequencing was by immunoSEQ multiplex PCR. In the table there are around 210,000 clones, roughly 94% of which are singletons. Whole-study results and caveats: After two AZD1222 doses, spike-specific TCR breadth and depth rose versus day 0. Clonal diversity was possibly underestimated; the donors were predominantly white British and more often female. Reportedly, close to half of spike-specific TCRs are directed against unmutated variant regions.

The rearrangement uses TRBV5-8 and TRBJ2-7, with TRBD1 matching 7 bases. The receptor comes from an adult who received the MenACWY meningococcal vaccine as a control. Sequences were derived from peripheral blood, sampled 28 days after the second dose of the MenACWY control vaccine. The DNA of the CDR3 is TGTGCCAGCAGCTTGTACAGGGGCGAGCAGTACTTC. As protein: CASSLYRGEQYF.